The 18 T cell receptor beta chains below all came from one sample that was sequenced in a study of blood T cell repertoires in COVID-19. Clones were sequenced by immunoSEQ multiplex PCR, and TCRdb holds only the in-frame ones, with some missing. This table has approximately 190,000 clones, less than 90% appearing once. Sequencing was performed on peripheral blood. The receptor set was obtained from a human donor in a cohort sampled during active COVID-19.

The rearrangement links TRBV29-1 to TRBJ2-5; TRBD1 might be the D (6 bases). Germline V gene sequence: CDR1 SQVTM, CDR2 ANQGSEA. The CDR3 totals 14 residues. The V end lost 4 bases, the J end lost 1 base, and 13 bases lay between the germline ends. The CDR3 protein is CSVGSRGGQETQYF. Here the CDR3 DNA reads TGCAGCGTTGGGTCTCGAGGGGGCCAAGAGACCCAGTACTTC.

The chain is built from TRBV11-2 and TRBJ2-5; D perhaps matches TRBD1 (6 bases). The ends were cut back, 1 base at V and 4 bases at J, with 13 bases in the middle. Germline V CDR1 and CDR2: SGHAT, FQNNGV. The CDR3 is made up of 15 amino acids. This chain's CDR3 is CASSLGSGGGETQYF. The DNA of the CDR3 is TGTGCCAGCAGCTTAGGCAGTGGGGGCGGAGAGACCCAGTACTTC.

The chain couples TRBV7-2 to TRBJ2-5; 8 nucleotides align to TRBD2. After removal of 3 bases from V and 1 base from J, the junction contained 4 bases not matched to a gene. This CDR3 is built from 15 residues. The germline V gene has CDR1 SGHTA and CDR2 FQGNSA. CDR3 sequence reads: CASSFQRGTQETQYF. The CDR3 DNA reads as TGTGCCAGCAGCTTCCAGCGGGGGACCCAAGAGACCCAGTACTTC.

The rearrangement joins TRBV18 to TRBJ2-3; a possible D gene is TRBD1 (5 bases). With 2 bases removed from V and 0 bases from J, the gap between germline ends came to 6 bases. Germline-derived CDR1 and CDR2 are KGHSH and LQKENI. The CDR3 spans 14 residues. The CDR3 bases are TGTGCCAGCTCACCAGGGGCCAGCACAGATACGCAGTATTTT. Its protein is CASSPGASTDTQYF.

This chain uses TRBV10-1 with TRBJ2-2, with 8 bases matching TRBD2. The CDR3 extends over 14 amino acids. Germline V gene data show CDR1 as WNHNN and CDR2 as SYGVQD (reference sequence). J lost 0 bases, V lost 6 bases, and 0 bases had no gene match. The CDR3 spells CASRRGANTGELFF. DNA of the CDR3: TGCGCCAGCAGGCGGGGGGCGAACACCGGGGAGCTGTTTTTT.

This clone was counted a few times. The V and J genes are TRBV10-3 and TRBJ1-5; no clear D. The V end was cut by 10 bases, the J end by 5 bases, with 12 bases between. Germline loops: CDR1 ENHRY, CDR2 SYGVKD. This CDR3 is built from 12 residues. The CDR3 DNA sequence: TGTGCCACCAGCCGAGAATATCAGCCCCAGCATTTT. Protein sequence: CATSREYQPQHF.

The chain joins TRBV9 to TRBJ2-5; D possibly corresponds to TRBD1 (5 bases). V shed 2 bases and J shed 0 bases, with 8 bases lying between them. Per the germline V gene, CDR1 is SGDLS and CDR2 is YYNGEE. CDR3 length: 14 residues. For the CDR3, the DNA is TGTGCCAGCAGCGTCGACAGCCACCAAGAGACCCAGTACTTC. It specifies CASSVDSHQETQYF.

CDR3 nucleotides: TGTGCCAGCAGCTCCGCCGGGACAGGGCTAGGGGCCAATCAGCCCCAGCATTTT. Protein sequence: CASSSAGTGLGANQPQHF. The chain is built from TRBV7-8 and TRBJ1-5; 9 bases are a match to TRBD1. V lost 4 bases to trimming and J lost 3 bases; unmatched junction nucleotides: 13. The CDR3 totals 18 residues. Germline V lookup: CDR1 SGHVS, CDR2 FQNEAQ.

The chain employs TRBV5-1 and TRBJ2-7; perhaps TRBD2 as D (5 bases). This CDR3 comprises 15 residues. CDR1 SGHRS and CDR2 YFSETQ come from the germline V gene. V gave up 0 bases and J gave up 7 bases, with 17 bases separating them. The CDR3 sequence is CASSLALEDGKEQYF. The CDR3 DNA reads TGCGCCAGCAGCTTGGCCCTAGAAGACGGGAAGGAGCAGTACTTC.

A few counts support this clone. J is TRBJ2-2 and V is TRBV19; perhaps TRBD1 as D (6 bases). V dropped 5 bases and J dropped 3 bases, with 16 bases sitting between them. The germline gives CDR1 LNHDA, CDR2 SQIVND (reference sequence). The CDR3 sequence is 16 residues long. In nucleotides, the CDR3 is TGTGCCAGTAGTCCCTACTCCGGACAGTACACCGGGGAGCTGTTTTTT. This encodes CASSPYSGQYTGELFF.

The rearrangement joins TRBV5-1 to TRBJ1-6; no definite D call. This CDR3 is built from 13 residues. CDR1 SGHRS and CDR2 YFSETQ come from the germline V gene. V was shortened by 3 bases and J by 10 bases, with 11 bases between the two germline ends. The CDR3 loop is CASSSVRRSPLHF. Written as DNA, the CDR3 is TGCGCCAGCAGCTCCGTCCGGAGGTCACCCCTCCACTTT.

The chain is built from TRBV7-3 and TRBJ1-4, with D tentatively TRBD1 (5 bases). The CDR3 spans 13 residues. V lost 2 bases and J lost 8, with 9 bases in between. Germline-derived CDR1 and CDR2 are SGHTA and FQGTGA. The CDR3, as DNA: TGTGCCAGCAGCTTACAACGGGGGGAAAAACTGTTTTTT. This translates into CASSLQRGEKLFF.

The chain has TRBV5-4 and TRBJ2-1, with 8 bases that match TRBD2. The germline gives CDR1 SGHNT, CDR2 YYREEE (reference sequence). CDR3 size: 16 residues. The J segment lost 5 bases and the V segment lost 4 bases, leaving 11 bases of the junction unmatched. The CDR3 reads CASSLLSLAGNNEQFF. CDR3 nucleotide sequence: TGTGCCAGCAGCCTACTTTCTCTAGCGGGCAACAATGAGCAGTTCTTC.

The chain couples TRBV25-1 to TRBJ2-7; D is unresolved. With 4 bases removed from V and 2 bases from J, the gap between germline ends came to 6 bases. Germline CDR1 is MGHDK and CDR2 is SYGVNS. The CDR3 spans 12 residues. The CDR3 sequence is CASSGPPYEQYF. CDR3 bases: TGTGCCAGCAGTGGGCCCCCCTACGAGCAGTACTTC.

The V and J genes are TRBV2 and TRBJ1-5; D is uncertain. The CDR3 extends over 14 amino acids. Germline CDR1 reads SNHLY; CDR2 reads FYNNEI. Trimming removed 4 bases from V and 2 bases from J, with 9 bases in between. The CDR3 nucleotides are TGTGCCAGCAGTGGGTCAGGCCGCAATCAGCCCCAGCATTTT. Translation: CASSGSGRNQPQHF.

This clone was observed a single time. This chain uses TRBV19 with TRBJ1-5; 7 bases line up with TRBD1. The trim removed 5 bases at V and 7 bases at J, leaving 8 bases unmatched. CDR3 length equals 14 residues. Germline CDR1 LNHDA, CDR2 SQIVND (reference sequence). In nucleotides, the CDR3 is TGTGCCAGTAGTTTGGACAGGAGTCTACAGCCCCAGCATTTT. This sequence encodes CASSLDRSLQPQHF.

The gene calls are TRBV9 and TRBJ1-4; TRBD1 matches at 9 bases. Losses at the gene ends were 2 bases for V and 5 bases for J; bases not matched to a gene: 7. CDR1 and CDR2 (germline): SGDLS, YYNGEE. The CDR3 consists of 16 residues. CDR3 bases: TGTGCCAGCAGCGTGACAGGGGGGCTGACGAATGAAAAACTGTTTTTT. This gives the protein CASSVTGGLTNEKLFF.

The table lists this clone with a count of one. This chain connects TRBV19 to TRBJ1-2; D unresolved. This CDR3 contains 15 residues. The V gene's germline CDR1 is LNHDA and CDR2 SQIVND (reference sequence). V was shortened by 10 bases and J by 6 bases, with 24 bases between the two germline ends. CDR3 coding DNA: TGTGCCACCTTTATGGGCCCCCCGGGGAGGAATGGCTACACCTTC. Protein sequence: CATFMGPPGRNGYTF.